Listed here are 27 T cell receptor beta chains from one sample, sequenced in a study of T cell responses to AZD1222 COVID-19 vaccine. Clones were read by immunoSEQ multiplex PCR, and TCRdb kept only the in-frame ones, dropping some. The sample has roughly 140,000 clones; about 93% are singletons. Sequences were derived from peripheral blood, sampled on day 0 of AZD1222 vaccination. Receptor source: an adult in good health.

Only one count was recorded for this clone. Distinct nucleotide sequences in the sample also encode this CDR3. CDR3 DNA: TGTGCCAGCTCACCAGGGACAGGGAACTATGGCTACACCTTC. This translates into CASSPGTGNYGYTF. The J gene is TRBJ1-2, the V gene TRBV18; TRBD1 agrees at 9 bases. The CDR3 length is 14 residues. Germline CDR1 KGHSH, CDR2 LQKENI. With 2 bases clipped from V and 2 bases from J, the junction kept 0 bases outside the gene matches.

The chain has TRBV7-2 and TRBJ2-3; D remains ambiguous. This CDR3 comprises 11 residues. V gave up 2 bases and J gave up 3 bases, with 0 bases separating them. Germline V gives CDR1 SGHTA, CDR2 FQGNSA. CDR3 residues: CASSLTDTQYF. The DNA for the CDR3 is TGTGCCAGCAGCTTAACAGATACGCAGTATTTT.

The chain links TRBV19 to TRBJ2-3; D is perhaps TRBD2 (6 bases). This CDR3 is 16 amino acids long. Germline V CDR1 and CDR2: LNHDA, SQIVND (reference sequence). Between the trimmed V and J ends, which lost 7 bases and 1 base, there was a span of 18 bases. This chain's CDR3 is CASTPRVQRGTDTQYF. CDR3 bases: TGTGCCAGTACCCCCCGAGTGCAGCGGGGCACAGATACGCAGTATTTT.

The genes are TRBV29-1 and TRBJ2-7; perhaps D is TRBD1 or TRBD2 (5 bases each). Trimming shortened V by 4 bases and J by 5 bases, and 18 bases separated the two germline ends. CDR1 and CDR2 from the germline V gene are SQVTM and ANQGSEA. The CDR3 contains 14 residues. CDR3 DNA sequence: TGCAGCGTTGTCTTCCTTTGGGGGTGCAACGAGCAGTACGTC. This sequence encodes CSVVFLWGCNEQYV.

Here the CDR3 reads CASTSPGASEQFF. CDR3 bases: TGTGCCAGCACCTCCCCCGGGGCTAGTGAGCAGTTCTTC. V usage is TRBV7-9 and J usage is TRBJ2-1; the D call may be TRBD1 or TRBD2 (5 bases each). Trimming removed 7 bases from V and 9 bases from J, with 16 bases in between. The CDR3 runs to 13 residues. Germline CDR1 reads SEHNR; CDR2 reads FQNEAQ (reference sequence).

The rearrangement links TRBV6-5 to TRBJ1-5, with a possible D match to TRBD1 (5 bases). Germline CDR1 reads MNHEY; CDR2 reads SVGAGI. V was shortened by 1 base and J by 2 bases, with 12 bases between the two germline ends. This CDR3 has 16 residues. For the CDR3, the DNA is TGTGCCAGCAGTTACTTCGGGACGGCCGGCAATCAGCCCCAGCATTTT. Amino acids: CASSYFGTAGNQPQHF.

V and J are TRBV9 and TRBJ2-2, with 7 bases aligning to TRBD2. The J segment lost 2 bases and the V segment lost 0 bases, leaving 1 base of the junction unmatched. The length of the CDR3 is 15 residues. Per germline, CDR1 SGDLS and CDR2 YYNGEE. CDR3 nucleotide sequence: TGTGCCAGCAGCGTAGCGGGGGGAAACACCGGGGAGCTGTTTTTT. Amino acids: CASSVAGGNTGELFF.

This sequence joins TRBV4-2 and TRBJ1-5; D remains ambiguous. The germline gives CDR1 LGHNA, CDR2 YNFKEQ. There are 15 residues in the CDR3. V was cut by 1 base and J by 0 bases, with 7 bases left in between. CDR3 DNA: TGTGCCAGCAGCCAAGGGCCCCATAGCAATCAGCCCCAGCATTTT. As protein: CASSQGPHSNQPQHF.

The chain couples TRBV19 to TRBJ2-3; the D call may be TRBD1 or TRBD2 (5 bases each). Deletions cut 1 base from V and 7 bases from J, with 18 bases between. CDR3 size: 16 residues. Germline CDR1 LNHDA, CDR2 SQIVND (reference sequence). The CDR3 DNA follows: TGTGCCAGTAGTATAGTTTCGGGACCCGAGGCATATACGCAGTATTTT. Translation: CASSIVSGPEAYTQYF.

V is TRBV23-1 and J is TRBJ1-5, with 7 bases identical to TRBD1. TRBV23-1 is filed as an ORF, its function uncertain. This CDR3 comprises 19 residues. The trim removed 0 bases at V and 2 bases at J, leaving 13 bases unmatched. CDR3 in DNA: TGCGCCAGCAGTCAATCGGTACAGGGGATAACACGGGGCAATCAGCCCCAGCATTTT. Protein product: CASSQSVQGITRGNQPQHF.

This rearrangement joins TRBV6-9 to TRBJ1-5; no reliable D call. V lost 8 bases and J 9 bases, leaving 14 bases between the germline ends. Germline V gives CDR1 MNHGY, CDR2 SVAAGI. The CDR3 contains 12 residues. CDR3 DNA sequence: TGTGCCAGCCCGGGGAGGGTCCGGCCCCAGCATTTT. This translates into CASPGRVRPQHF.

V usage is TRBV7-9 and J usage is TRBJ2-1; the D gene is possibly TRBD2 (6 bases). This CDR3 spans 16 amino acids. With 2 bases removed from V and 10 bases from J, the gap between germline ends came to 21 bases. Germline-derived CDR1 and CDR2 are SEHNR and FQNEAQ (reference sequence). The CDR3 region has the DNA TGTGCCAGCAGCTTACCCGGGACTCTCCAACCTTTGGAGCAGTTCTTC. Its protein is CASSLPGTLQPLEQFF.

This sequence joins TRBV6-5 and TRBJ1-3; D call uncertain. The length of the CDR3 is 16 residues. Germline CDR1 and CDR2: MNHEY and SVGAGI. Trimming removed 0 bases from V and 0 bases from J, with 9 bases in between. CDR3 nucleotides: TGTGCCAGCAGTTACTCTGACGGTAGCTCTGGAAACACCATATATTTT. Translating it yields CASSYSDGSSGNTIYF.

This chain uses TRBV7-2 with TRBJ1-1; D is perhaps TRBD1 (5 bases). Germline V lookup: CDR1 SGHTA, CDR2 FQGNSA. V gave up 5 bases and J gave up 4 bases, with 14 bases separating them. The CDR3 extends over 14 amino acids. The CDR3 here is CASSGDPSGTEAFF. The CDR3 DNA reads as TGTGCCAGCAGCGGGGACCCCAGCGGCACTGAAGCTTTCTTT.

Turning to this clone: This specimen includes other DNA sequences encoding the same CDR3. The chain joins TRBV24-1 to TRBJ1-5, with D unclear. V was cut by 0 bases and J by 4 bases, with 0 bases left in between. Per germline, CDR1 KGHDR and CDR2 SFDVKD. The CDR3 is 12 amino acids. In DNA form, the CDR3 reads TGTGCCACCAGTGATTTGAATCAGCCCCAGCATTTT. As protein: CATSDLNQPQHF.

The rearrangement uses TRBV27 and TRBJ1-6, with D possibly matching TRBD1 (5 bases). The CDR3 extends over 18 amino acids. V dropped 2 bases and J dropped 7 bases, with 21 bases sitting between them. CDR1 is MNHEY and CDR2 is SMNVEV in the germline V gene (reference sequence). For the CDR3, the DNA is TGTGCCAGCAGTTTAGTCGGGGCGAATCGGGAATCGAATTCACCCCTCCACTTT. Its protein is CASSLVGANRESNSPLHF.

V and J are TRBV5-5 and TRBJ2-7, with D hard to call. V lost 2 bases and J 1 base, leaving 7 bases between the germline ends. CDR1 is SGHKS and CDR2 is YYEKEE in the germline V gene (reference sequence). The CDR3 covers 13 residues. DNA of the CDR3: TGTGCCAGCAGCTTTCTAGATTCCTACGAGCAGTACGTC. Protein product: CASSFLDSYEQYV.

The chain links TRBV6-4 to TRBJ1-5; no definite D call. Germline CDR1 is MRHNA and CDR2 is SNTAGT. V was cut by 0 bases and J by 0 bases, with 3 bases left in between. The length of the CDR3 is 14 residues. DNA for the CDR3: TGTGCCAGCAGTGACTCTGGTAGCAATCAGCCCCAGCATTTT. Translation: CASSDSGSNQPQHF.

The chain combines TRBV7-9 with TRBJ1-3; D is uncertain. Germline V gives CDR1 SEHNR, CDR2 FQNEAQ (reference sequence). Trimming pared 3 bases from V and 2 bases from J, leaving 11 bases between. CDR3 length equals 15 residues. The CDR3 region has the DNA TGTGCCAGCAGCTTTTTCGACTGGCCTGGAAACACCATATATTTT. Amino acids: CASSFFDWPGNTIYF.

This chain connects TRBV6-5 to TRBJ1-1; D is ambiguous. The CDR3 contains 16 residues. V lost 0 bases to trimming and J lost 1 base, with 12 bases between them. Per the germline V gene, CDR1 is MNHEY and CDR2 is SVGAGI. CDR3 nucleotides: TGTGCCAGCAGTTACTCGATAACAGCCTCGAACACTGAAGCTTTCTTT. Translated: CASSYSITASNTEAFF.

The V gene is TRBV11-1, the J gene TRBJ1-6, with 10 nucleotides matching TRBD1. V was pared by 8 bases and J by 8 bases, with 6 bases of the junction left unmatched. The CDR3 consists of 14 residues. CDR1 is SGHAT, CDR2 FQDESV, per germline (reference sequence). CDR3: CASELGQGYSPLHF. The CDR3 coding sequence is TGTGCCAGCGAATTGGGACAGGGGTATTCACCCCTCCACTTT. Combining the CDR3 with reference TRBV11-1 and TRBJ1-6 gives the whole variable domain EAEVAQSPRYKITEKSQAVAFWCDPISGHATLYWYRQILGQGPELLVQFQDESVVDDSQLPKDRFSAERLKGVDSTLKIQPAELGDSAMYLCASELGQGYSPLHFGNGTRLTVT.

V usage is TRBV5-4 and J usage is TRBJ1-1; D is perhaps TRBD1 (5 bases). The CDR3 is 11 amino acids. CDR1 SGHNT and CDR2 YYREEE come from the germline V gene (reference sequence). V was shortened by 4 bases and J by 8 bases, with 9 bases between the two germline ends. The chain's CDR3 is CASSQNREAFF. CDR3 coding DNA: TGTGCCAGCAGCCAAAACAGGGAAGCTTTCTTT.

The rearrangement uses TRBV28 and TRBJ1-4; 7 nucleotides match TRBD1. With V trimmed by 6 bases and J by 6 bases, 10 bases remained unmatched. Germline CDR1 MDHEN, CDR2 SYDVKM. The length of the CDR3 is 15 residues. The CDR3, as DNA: TGTGCCAGCAGCCAAGAAGGACAGGCACATGAAAAACTGTTTTTT. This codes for CASSQEGQAHEKLFF.

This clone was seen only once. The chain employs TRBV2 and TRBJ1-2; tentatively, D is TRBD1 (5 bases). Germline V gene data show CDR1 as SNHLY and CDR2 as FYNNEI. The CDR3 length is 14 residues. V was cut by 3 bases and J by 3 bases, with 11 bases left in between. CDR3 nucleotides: TGTGCCAGCAGTGATAGGGGTAGGGACTATGGCTACACCTTC. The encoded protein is CASSDRGRDYGYTF.

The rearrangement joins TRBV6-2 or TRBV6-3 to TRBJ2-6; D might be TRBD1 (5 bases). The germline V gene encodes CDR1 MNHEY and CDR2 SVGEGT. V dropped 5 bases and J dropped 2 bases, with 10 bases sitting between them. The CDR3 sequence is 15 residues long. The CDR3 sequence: CASSGSRAGANVLTF. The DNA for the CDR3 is TGTGCCAGCAGTGGCTCCAGGGCTGGGGCCAACGTCCTGACTTTC.

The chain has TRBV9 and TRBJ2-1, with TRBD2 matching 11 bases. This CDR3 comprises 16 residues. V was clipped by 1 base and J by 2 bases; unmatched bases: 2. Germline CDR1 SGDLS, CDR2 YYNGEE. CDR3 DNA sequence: TGTGCCAGCAGCGTAAGTAGCGGGAGGGCCTACAATGAGCAGTTCTTC. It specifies CASSVSSGRAYNEQFF.

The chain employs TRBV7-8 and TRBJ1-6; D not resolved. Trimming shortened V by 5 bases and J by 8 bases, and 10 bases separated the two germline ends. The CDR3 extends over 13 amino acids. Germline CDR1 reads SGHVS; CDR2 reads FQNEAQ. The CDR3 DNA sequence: TGTGCCAGCAGCAATCCCCGCGATTCACCCCTCCACTTT. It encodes CASSNPRDSPLHF.